The next 18 T cell receptor beta chains were all read from a single sample in a study of identical twins. Each CDR3 protein is one row after TCRdb ran MiXCR on the 5' RACE reads. Altogether about 1.7 million distinct CDR3 sequences are present, 32% being singletons, with the ten largest covering about 0.27%. The sequencing sample was made of cord blood. These receptor sequences come from a newborn girl in good health.

This clonotype was observed a single time. The V gene is TRBV5-6, the J gene TRBJ2-7; no reliable D call. V was clipped by 1 base and J by 2 bases, with 19 bases between them. Germline V gene data show CDR1 as SGHDT and CDR2 as YYEEEE. This CDR3 is built from 17 residues. The chain's CDR3 is CASSLRRRSQTTYEQYF. Written as DNA, the CDR3 is TGTGCCAGCAGCTTGAGGCGCAGGTCTCAAACCACCTACGAGCAGTACTTC.

This clonotype was found a few times. This rearrangement joins TRBV9 to TRBJ2-2; D is ambiguous. This CDR3 is 16 amino acids long. Germline V gene lookup returns CDR1 SGDLS and CDR2 YYNGEE. The V end lost 4 bases, the J end lost 1 base, and 14 bases lay between the germline ends. CDR3 sequence (DNA): TGTGCCAGCAGCCTCACCCTGGGCCGGAACACCGGGGAGCTGTTTTTT. The encoded protein is CASSLTLGRNTGELFF.

This chain connects TRBV11-2 to TRBJ1-1; D is unclear. V dropped 5 bases and J dropped 10 bases, with 11 bases sitting between them. The CDR3 has 11 amino acids. Germline-derived CDR1 and CDR2 are SGHAT and FQNNGV. CDR3 region: CASSASGRAFF. As DNA, the CDR3 is TGTGCCAGCAGCGCTAGCGGAAGAGCTTTCTTT.

This clonotype was seen only a few times. This chain links TRBV5-1 with TRBJ2-7; 8 bases align to TRBD1. The V gene's germline CDR1 is SGHRS and CDR2 YFSETQ. This CDR3 spans 15 amino acids. The trim removed 5 bases at V and 5 bases at J, leaving 12 bases unmatched. As DNA, the CDR3 is TGCGCCAGCAGACGAGACAGGGGCCATGGCAACGAGCAGTACTTC. Translating gives CASRRDRGHGNEQYF.

The chain links TRBV29-1 to TRBJ2-3; D tentatively fits TRBD1 or TRBD2 (6 bases each). CDR3 length equals 17 residues. Germline assignment: CDR1 SQVTM and CDR2 ANQGSEA. Trimming pared 7 bases from V and 4 bases from J, leaving 27 bases between. The CDR3 DNA is TGCAGCGCTGGAATCCTCCCCTCCAGGGGAGGAGCAGATACGCAGTATTTT. Translation gives CSAGILPSRGGADTQYF.

This clonotype was counted only a few times. This chain joins TRBV5-1 and TRBJ2-6; D call uncertain. There are 14 residues in the CDR3. In germline, CDR1 is SGHRS, CDR2 YFSETQ. The ends were cut back, 4 bases at V and 2 bases at J, with 7 bases in the middle. CDR3 DNA: TGCGCCAGCAGCGAATTTACTGGGGCCAACGTCCTGACTTTC. This gives the protein CASSEFTGANVLTF.

This clonotype showed up many times. V and J are TRBV7-2 and TRBJ2-3; D is unresolved. Germline V gives CDR1 SGHTA, CDR2 FQGNSA. The CDR3 consists of 12 residues. Deletions cut 4 bases from V and 4 bases from J, with 6 bases between. The DNA of the CDR3 is TGTGCCAGCAGCTCCCTCCCAGATACGCAGTATTTT. Its translation: CASSSLPDTQYF.

This clonotype came up a few times. V gene TRBV4-2 combines with J gene TRBJ2-5; a possible D gene is TRBD2 (5 bases). This CDR3 has 16 amino acids. V was clipped by 4 bases and J by 0 bases, with 15 bases between them. The germline CDR1 and CDR2 sequences are LGHNA and YNFKEQ. CDR3 nucleotides: TGTGCCAGCAGCCGTAGGGTCGGGGAGTACCAAGAGACCCAGTACTTC. The encoded protein is CASSRRVGEYQETQYF.

The V gene is TRBV20-1, the J gene TRBJ2-3; D ambiguous. V gave up 6 bases and J gave up 3 bases, with 10 bases separating them. The CDR3 covers 12 residues. Germline CDR1 and CDR2: DFQATT and SNEGSKA (reference sequence). The CDR3 sequence: CSAPLGTDTQYF. The CDR3 DNA sequence: TGCAGTGCCCCGCTAGGAACAGATACGCAGTATTTT.

This clonotype appeared a few times. The chain recombines TRBV28 with TRBJ2-4; D uncertain. With the DNA end fitting TRBJ2-7 better, the J assignment may be wrong. This CDR3 has 13 amino acids. Germline CDR1 is MDHEN and CDR2 is SYDVKM. The CDR3 loop reads CASSLKRPYEQYF. The CDR3 nucleotides are TGTGCCAGCAGTCTAAAGCGCCCATACGAGCAGTACTTC.

This rearrangement joins TRBV5-1 to TRBJ2-3, with 8 bases that match TRBD2. The length of the CDR3 is 17 residues. Germline V gives CDR1 SGHRS, CDR2 YFSETQ. Unmatched junction bases numbered 11, after V lost 1 base and J lost 4 bases. In DNA, the CDR3 is TGCGCCAGCAGCTTGTGGGGTTTAGCGGGGCACGCAGATACGCAGTATTTT. Translating it yields CASSLWGLAGHADTQYF.

The CDR3 reads CSIKRGTDTEAFF. In DNA, the CDR3 is TGCAGCATCAAGCGGGGGACGGACACTGAAGCTTTCTTT. The J gene is TRBJ1-1, the V gene TRBV29-1; the D gene is possibly TRBD1 (5 bases). The V and J ends lost 8 bases and 3 bases respectively, with 16 bases between them. The length of the CDR3 is 13 residues. Per germline, CDR1 SQVTM and CDR2 ANQGSEA.

This chain uses TRBV7-2 with TRBJ2-5; TRBD2 agrees at 12 bases. The V gene's germline CDR1 is SGHTA and CDR2 FQGNSA. This CDR3 is 19 amino acids long. Trimming took 2 bases from V and 5 from J; bases not matched to a gene: 15. The DNA of the CDR3 is TGTGCCAGCAGCTTAAGGGCTGGCTTTGGACTAGCGGGAATTGAGACCCAGTACTTC. This gives the protein CASSLRAGFGLAGIETQYF.

The CDR3 coding sequence is TGTGCCAGCAGTCCAAACAGGGGGGAGCTGTTTTTT. It specifies CASSPNRGELFF. V and J are TRBV28 and TRBJ2-2, with D maybe TRBD1 (5 bases). CDR1 MDHEN and CDR2 SYDVKM come from the germline V gene. Trimming left V 5 bases short and J 8 bases short, with 9 bases between. The CDR3 is made up of 12 amino acids.

This clonotype was seen just once. The J gene is TRBJ1-2, the V gene TRBV5-6; D gene uncertain. The CDR3 totals 15 residues. Trimming left V 4 bases short and J 3 bases short, with 16 bases between. CDR1 and CDR2 from the germline V gene are SGHDT and YYEEEE. This CDR3 reads CASSLLIGRDYGYTF. For the CDR3, the DNA is TGTGCCAGCAGCCTCCTTATAGGGCGGGACTATGGCTACACCTTC.

The chain couples TRBV7-9 to TRBJ1-3; no firm D call. Per germline, CDR1 SEHNR and CDR2 FQNEAQ (reference sequence). The CDR3 has 17 amino acids. The germline V and J ends were trimmed by 6 bases and 0 bases, with 18 bases remaining between them. In DNA, the CDR3 is TGTGCCAGCAGGCACCTCGATTACAGAGACTCTGGAAACACCATATATTTT. Amino acid sequence: CASRHLDYRDSGNTIYF.

Points on this clonotype: Being one base from a much bigger clone, this may be a read error. The chain has TRBV20-1 and TRBJ2-3; 7 bases fit TRBD2. Looked up from germline, CDR1 is DFQATT and CDR2 is SNEGSKA (reference sequence). V lost 3 bases to trimming and J lost 2 bases; unmatched junction nucleotides: 2. The CDR3 length is 13 residues. CDR3 nucleotides: TGCAGTGCTAGCGGGGGGTTCACAGATACGCAGTATTTT. It encodes CSASGGFTDTQYF.

This clonotype was seen only once. The CDR3 region is CASSQVRLAGEYNEQYF. CDR3 bases: TGCGCCAGCAGCCAAGTTCGCCTAGCGGGGGAGTACAATGAGCAGTACTTC. J is TRBJ2-5 and V is TRBV4-1; 10 positions match TRBD2. The CDR3 has 17 amino acids. J lost 11 bases, V lost 1 base, and 16 bases had no gene match. CDR1 MGHRA and CDR2 YSYEKL come from the germline V gene.